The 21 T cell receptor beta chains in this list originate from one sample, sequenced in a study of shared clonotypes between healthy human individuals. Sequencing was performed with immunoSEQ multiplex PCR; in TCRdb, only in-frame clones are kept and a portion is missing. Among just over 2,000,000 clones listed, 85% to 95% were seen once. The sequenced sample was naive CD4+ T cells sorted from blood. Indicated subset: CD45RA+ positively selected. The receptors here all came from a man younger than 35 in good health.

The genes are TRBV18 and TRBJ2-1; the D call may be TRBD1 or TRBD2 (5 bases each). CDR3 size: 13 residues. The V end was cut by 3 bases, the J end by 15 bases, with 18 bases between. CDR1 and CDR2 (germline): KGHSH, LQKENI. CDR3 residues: CASSPDSLGTPFF. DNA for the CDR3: TGTGCCAGCTCACCGGACTCCTTGGGGACCCCGTTCTTC.

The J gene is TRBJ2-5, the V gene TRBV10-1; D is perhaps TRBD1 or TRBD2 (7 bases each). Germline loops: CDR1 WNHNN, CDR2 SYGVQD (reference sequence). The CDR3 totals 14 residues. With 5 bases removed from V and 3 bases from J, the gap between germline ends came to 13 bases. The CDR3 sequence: CASSWGGGEETQYF. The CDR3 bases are TGCGCCAGCAGTTGGGGAGGGGGCGAAGAGACCCAGTACTTC.

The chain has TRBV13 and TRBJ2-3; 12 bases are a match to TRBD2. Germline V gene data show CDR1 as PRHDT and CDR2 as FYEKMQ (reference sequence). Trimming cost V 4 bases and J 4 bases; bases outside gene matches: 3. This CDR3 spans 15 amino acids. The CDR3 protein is CASSSTSGGPDTQYF. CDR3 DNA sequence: TGTGCCAGCAGCTCGACTAGCGGGGGTCCAGATACGCAGTATTTT. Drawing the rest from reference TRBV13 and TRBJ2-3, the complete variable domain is AAGVIQSPRHLIKEKRETATLKCYPIPRHDTVYWYQQGPGQDPQFLISFYEKMQSDKGSIPDRFSAQQFSDYHSELNMSSLELGDSALYFCASSSTSGGPDTQYFGPGTRLTVL.

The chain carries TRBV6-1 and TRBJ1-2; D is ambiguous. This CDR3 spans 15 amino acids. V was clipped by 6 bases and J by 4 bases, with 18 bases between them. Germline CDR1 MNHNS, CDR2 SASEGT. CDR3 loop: CASRENLGNVYGYTF. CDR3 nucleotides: TGTGCCAGCAGAGAGAACCTAGGCAACGTCTATGGCTACACCTTC.

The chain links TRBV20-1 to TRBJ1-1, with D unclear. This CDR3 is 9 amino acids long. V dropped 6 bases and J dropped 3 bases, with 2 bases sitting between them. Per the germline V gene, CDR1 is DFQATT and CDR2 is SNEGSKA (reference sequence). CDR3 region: CSADTEAFF. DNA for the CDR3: TGCAGTGCGGACACTGAAGCTTTCTTT.

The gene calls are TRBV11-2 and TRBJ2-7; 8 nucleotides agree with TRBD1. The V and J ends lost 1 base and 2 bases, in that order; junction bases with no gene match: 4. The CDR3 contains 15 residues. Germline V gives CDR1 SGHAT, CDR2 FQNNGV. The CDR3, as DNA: TGTGCCAGCAGCTTAGCTTTGGGACAGGCCTACGAGCAGTACTTC. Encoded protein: CASSLALGQAYEQYF. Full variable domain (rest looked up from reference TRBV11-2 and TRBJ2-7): EAGVAQSPRYKIIEKRQSVAFWCNPISGHATLYWYQQILGQGPKLLIQFQNNGVVDDSQLPKDRFSAERLKGVDSTLKIQPAKLEDSAVYLCASSLALGQAYEQYFGPGTRLTVT.

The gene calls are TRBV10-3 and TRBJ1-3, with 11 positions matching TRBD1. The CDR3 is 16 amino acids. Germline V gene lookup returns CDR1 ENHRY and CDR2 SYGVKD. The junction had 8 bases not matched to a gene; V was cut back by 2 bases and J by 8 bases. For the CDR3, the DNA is TGTGCCATCAGTGAGATCCACAAGGGACAGGGGGACACCATATATTTT. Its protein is CAISEIHKGQGDTIYF.

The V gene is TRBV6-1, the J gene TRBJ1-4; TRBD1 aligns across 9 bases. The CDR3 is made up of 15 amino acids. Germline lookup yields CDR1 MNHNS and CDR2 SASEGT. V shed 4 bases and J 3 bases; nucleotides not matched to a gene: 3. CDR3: CASSAQGAPNEKLFF. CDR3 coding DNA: TGTGCCAGCAGTGCACAGGGGGCCCCTAATGAAAAACTGTTTTTT.

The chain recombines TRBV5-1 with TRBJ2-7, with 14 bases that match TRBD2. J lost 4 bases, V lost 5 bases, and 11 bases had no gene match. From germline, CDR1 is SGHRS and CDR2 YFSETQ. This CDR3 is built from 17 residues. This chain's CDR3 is CASSYGLAGGLLYEQYF. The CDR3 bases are TGCGCCAGCAGTTATGGACTAGCGGGGGGCCTATTGTACGAGCAGTACTTC.

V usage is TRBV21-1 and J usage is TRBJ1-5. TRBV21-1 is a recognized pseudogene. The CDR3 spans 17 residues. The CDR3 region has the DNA TGTGCCAGCAGCGTTGAGGAGTTCGTCTATAGCAATCAGCCCCAGCATTTT. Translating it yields CASSVEEFVYSNQPQHF.

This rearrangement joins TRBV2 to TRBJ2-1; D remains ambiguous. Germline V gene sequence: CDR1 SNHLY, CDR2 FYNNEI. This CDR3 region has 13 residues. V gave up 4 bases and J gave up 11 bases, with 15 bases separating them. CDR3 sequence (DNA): TGTGCCAGCAGTGTACGTGGGAAGGGAAAGCAGTTCTTC. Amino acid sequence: CASSVRGKGKQFF.

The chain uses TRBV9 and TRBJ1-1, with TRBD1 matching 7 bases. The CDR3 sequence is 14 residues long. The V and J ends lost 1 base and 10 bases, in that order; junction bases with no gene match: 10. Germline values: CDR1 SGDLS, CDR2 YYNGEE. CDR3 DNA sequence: TGTGCCAGCAGCGTAAATCGAGGGGGCGTCGGAGCTTTCTTT. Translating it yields CASSVNRGGVGAFF.

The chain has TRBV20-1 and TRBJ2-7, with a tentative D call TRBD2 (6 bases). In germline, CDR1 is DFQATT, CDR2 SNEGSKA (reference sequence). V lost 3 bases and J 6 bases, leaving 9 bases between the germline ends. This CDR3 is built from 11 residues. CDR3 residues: CSASKGGEQYF. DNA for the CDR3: TGCAGTGCTAGTAAGGGAGGCGAGCAGTACTTC.

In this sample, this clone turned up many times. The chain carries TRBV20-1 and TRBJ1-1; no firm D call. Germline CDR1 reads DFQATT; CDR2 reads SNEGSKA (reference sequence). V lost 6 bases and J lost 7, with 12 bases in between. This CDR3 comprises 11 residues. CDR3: CSAVFRGEAFF. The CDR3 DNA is TGCAGTGCCGTTTTCCGTGGTGAAGCTTTCTTT.

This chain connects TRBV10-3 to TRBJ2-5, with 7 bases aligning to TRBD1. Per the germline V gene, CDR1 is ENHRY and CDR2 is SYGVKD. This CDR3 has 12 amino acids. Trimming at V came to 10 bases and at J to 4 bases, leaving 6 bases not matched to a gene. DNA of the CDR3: TGTGCCACCGCAGGGGGTGCAGAGACCCAGTACTTC. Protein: CATAGGAETQYF.

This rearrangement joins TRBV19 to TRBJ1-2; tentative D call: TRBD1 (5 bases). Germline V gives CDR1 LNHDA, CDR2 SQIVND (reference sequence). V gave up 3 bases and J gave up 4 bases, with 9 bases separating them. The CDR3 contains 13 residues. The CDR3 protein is CASSIFGGYGYTF. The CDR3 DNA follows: TGTGCCAGTAGTATCTTTGGGGGCTATGGCTACACCTTC. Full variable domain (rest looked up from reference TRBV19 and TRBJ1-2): DGGITQSPKYLFRKEGQNVTLSCEQNLNHDAMYWYRQDPGQGLRLIYYSQIVNDFQKGDIAEGYSVSREKKESFPLTVTSAQKNPTAFYLCASSIFGGYGYTFGSGTRLTVV.

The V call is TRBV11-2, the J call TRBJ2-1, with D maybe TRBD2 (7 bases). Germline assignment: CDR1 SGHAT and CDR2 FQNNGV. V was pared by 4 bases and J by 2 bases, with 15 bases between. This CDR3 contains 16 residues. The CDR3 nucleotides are TGTGCCAGCAGCTCCCTTCCGCGGGGGCCCTACAATGAGCAGTTCTTC. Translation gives CASSSLPRGPYNEQFF.

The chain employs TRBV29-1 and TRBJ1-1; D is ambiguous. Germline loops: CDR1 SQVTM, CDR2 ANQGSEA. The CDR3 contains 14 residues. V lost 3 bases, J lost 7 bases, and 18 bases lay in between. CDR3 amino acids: CSVEPRLVRIEAFF. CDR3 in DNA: TGCAGCGTTGAGCCTCGACTTGTGAGAATTGAAGCTTTCTTT. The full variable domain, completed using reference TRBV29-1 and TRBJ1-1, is SAVISQKPSRDICQRGTSLTIQCQVDSQVTMMFWYRQQPGQSLTLIATANQGSEATYESGFVIDKFPISRPNLTFSTLTVSNMSPEDSSIYLCSVEPRLVRIEAFFGQGTRLTVV.

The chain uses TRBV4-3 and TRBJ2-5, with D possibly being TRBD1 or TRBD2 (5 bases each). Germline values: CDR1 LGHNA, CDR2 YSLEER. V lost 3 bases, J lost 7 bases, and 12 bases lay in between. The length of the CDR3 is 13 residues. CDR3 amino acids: CASSHAGTPTQYF. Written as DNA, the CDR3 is TGCGCCAGCAGCCATGCCGGGACGCCGACCCAGTACTTC.

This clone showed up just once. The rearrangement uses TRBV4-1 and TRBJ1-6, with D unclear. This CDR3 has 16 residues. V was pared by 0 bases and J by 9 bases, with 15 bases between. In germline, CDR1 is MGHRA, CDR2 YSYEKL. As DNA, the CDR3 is TGCGCCAGCAGCCAAGATACAGCCAGTGATTTTTCACCCCTCCACTTT. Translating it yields CASSQDTASDFSPLHF.

The CDR3 protein is CASSFPGTATNEKLFF. In nucleotides, the CDR3 is TGTGCCAGCAGCTTCCCCGGGACCGCAACTAATGAAAAACTGTTTTTT. V usage is TRBV5-5 and J usage is TRBJ1-4, with TRBD1 as a possible D gene (5 bases). The V end lost 2 bases, the J end lost 0 bases, and 11 bases lay between the germline ends. Germline V gene sequence: CDR1 SGHKS, CDR2 YYEKEE (reference sequence). The CDR3 covers 16 residues.